Detailed here is one T cell receptor (beta chain). The data were taken from a study of cytomegalovirus exposure and HLA in healthy donors. The CDR3 runs to 14 residues. Trimming stripped 5 bases from V and 0 bases from J, with 11 bases between. The germline gives CDR1 SGHVS, CDR2 FNYEAQ. This PCR relied on a set of 60 Vbeta primers and 13 Jbeta primers. The assay was immunoSEQ multiplex PCR, and TCRdb's table has in-frame clones only and misses some. The sample includes around 150,000 clones, roughly 79% of them seen just once. The TCR was taken from a woman aged 45-65 years in good health and CMV-seronegative. This rearrangement joins TRBV7-6 to TRBJ2-7; D is unresolved. The sequencing input was PBMCs. Here the CDR3 reads CASSLYRNSYEQYF. DNA for the CDR3: TGTGCCAGCAGCCTATATAGAAACTCCTACGAGCAGTACTTC.